This T cell receptor beta chain was sequenced in a study of blood T cell repertoires in COVID-19. Clones were read by immunoSEQ multiplex PCR, and TCRdb kept only the in-frame ones, dropping some. Among some 200,000 clones listed, roughly nine tenths were seen once. This clone was picked up a small number of times. After removal of 5 bases from V and 8 bases from J, the junction contained 11 bases not matched to a gene. The CDR3 sequence is 15 residues long. Per the germline V gene, CDR1 is SGHTA and CDR2 is FQGTGA. The rearrangement links TRBV7-3 to TRBJ2-1; 8 bases are shared with TRBD1. The sequenced material came from PBMCs or T cells enriched from blood (not recorded which). The sequence derives from a woman aged 50 to 60 in a cohort exposed to, infected with or recovered from COVID-19 (not recorded which). CDR3 in amino acids: CASSPRTGRIDEQFF. The CDR3 DNA sequence: TGTGCCAGCAGCCCCCGGACAGGGAGAATCGATGAGCAGTTCTTC.